One sample yielded the 25 T cell receptor beta chains listed below, sequenced in a study of blood T cell repertoires in COVID-19. Sequenced by immunoSEQ multiplex PCR; TCRdb stores in-frame clones only, minus some. The table includes roughly 230,000 clones, 75% to 85% detected once. The specimen sequenced was peripheral blood. These receptor sequences come from a woman aged 50 to 65 with acute or convalescent COVID-19.

The J gene is TRBJ1-1, the V gene TRBV9; 9 bases fit TRBD1. The CDR3 is made up of 18 amino acids. Per germline, CDR1 SGDLS and CDR2 YYNGEE. With V trimmed by 0 bases and J by 1 base, 10 bases remained unmatched. The CDR3 protein is CASSVGLRQGGTNTEAFF. DNA for the CDR3: TGTGCCAGCAGCGTAGGCTTGAGACAGGGGGGCACGAACACTGAAGCTTTCTTT.

The chain has TRBV29-1 and TRBJ2-4; D gene unclear. This CDR3 has 13 residues. Trimming shortened V by 6 bases and J by 0 bases, and 9 bases separated the two germline ends. CDR1 and CDR2 from the germline V gene are SQVTM and ANQGSEA. The CDR3 sequence is CSVAKLAKNIQYF. CDR3 coding DNA: TGCAGCGTCGCAAAGCTAGCCAAAAACATTCAGTACTTC.

CDR3 DNA: TGTGCCAGCAGTCCACTAGACCTGAGCTCCTATAATTCACCCCTCCACTTT. Its translation: CASSPLDLSSYNSPLHF. The rearrangement joins TRBV28 to TRBJ1-6; no clear D gene. The V gene lost 5 bases and the J gene lost 0 bases, with 14 bases spanning the gap. Germline loops: CDR1 MDHEN, CDR2 SYDVKM. The CDR3 sequence is 17 residues long.

This clone was detected a few times. V usage is TRBV2 and J usage is TRBJ2-1, with D perhaps matching TRBD2 (5 bases). Trimming left V 7 bases short and J 4 bases short, with 8 bases between. Germline-derived CDR1 and CDR2 are SNHLY and FYNNEI. CDR3 length equals 12 residues. The CDR3 protein is CASNSGYNEQFF. CDR3 nucleotide sequence: TGTGCCAGCAATTCGGGGTACAATGAGCAGTTCTTC.

The chain recombines TRBV5-1 with TRBJ1-1; no definite D call. CDR3 size: 14 residues. V lost 4 bases to trimming and J lost 1 base, with 11 bases between them. Germline CDR1 reads SGHRS; CDR2 reads YFSETQ. CDR3 amino acids: CASSQLRQNTEAFF. The CDR3 DNA sequence: TGCGCCAGCAGCCAACTCAGACAGAACACTGAAGCTTTCTTT.

The J gene is TRBJ1-2, the V gene TRBV5-3, with unresolved D. TRBV5-3 belongs to the ORF category, with a function that is uncertain. The germline V and J ends were trimmed by 3 bases and 4 bases, with 13 bases remaining between them. The CDR3 consists of 14 residues. CDR3 DNA sequence: TGTGCCAGAAGCTCCCTCTATGGCGGCTATGGCTACACCTTC. Translation gives CARSSLYGGYGYTF.

The V gene is TRBV5-4, the J gene TRBJ2-1, with a weak D call TRBD2 (6 bases). Trimming took off 4 bases at V and 7 bases at J, with 18 bases between the two ends. CDR1 SGHNT and CDR2 YYREEE come from the germline V gene (reference sequence). CDR3 length equals 15 residues. The CDR3, as DNA: TGTGCCAGCAGCCTGGTCGGGAGCGCCGGAAATGAGCAGTTCTTC. Translating gives CASSLVGSAGNEQFF.

This sequence joins TRBV28 and TRBJ2-7; 10 nucleotides line up with TRBD2. The CDR3 spans 15 residues. V was pared by 7 bases and J by 4 bases, with 10 bases of the junction left unmatched. Germline loops: CDR1 MDHEN, CDR2 SYDVKM. DNA for the CDR3: TGTGCCAGCACGGCAGCTAGCGGGGGTTTTTACGAGCAGTACTTC. Translation: CASTAASGGFYEQYF.

This chain links TRBV19 with TRBJ1-6; D is undetermined. Germline-derived CDR1 and CDR2 are LNHDA and SQIVND (reference sequence). This CDR3 has 14 amino acids. Trimming shortened V by 1 base and J by 11 bases, and 12 bases separated the two germline ends. CDR3 in DNA: TGTGCCAGTAGTATAGTCGCCCGGGAAGCACCCCTCCACTTT. Amino acid sequence: CASSIVAREAPLHF.

The chain couples TRBV6-1 to TRBJ1-5; no reliable D call. With 3 bases removed from V and 3 bases from J, the gap between germline ends came to 9 bases. The CDR3 runs to 14 residues. CDR1 MNHNS and CDR2 SASEGT come from the germline V gene. The CDR3 bases are TGTGCCAGCAGTGAGATCAGGAACAATCAGCCCCAGCATTTT. Amino acids: CASSEIRNNQPQHF.

The V and J genes are TRBV25-1 and TRBJ2-1; unclear D gene. Germline assignment: CDR1 MGHDK and CDR2 SYGVNS. This CDR3 region has 12 residues. The V end was cut by 2 bases, the J end by 6 bases, with 5 bases between. CDR3 in DNA: TGTGCCAGCAGTGAACCAGGCAATGAGCAGTTCTTC. This gives the protein CASSEPGNEQFF.

The rearrangement joins TRBV24-1 to TRBJ2-2, with 10 bases fitting TRBD1. The CDR3 is 15 amino acids. With V trimmed by 5 bases and J by 8 bases, 7 bases remained unmatched. CDR1 is KGHDR, CDR2 SFDVKD, per germline. The CDR3 protein is CATSAPGQGRGELFF. In DNA form, the CDR3 reads TGTGCCACCAGTGCCCCGGGACAGGGGCGAGGGGAGCTGTTTTTT.

Here the CDR3 reads CASSPGTDTQYF. CDR3 nucleotide sequence: TGTGCCAGCAGTCCCGGCACAGATACGCAGTATTTT. J is TRBJ2-3 and V is TRBV28; D is uncertain. Germline V gene sequence: CDR1 MDHEN, CDR2 SYDVKM. The CDR3 consists of 12 residues. The V gene lost 5 bases and the J gene lost 1 base, with 4 bases spanning the gap.

This chain joins TRBV5-4 and TRBJ1-1; D is possibly TRBD1 (5 bases). This CDR3 contains 14 residues. Germline values: CDR1 SGHNT, CDR2 YYREEE (reference sequence). V shed 1 base and J shed 3 bases, with 10 bases lying between them. The CDR3 is CASSLPGQDTEAFF. Here the CDR3 DNA reads TGTGCCAGCAGCTTGCCAGGGCAAGACACTGAAGCTTTCTTT.

The chain links TRBV2 to TRBJ2-7; the D gene is possibly TRBD1 (6 bases). Germline loops: CDR1 SNHLY, CDR2 FYNNEI. Trimming took 6 bases from V and 2 from J, leaving 14 bases between them. The CDR3 runs to 14 residues. The CDR3 loop is CASRKGDGTYEQYF. CDR3 nucleotide sequence: TGTGCCAGCAGGAAGGGGGACGGGACCTACGAGCAGTACTTC.

The V gene is TRBV6-1, the J gene TRBJ2-2; possible D gene TRBD2, 7 bases. The CDR3 totals 13 residues. The germline gives CDR1 MNHNS, CDR2 SASEGT. V lost 7 bases and J lost 6, with 12 bases in between. DNA for the CDR3: TGTGCCAGCACTCTGGGGGGGCCCGGGGAGCTGTTTTTT. Its protein product is CASTLGGPGELFF.

The V gene is TRBV30, the J gene TRBJ1-2; D not resolved. The V and J ends lost 3 bases and 2 bases respectively, with 13 bases between them. CDR1 is GTSNPN and CDR2 is SVGIG in the germline V gene (reference sequence). The CDR3 runs 14 residues. The DNA for the CDR3 is TGTGCCTGGAGCGTACTACACCGAAACTATGGCTACACCTTC. Its translation: CAWSVLHRNYGYTF.

The CDR3 protein is CASSGQQGAANEKLFF. For the CDR3, the DNA is TGTGCCAGCAGCGGACAACAGGGGGCTGCTAATGAAAAACTGTTTTTT. The chain has TRBV5-6 and TRBJ1-4; 9 bases are shared with TRBD1. In germline, CDR1 is SGHDT, CDR2 YYEEEE. V lost 4 bases, J lost 3 bases, and 7 bases stayed unmatched. The CDR3 contains 16 residues.

The chain employs TRBV7-9 and TRBJ2-7; a weak D match, TRBD2 (7 bases). The CDR3 is made up of 14 amino acids. The germline V and J ends were trimmed by 5 bases and 5 bases, with 16 bases remaining between them. Germline CDR1 SEHNR, CDR2 FQNEAQ (reference sequence). This CDR3 reads CASSPIRGADEQYF. CDR3 sequence (DNA): TGTGCCAGCAGCCCAATCCGGGGGGCCGACGAGCAGTACTTC.

The chain is built from TRBV28 and TRBJ2-5; 9 nucleotides align to TRBD1. The CDR3 loop spans 15 amino acids. Germline V gives CDR1 MDHEN, CDR2 SYDVKM. Trimming took 5 bases from V and 3 from J; bases not matched to a gene: 7. The CDR3 nucleotides are TGTGCCAGCAGTGGGCTCGGACAGGGGAAAGAGACCCAGTACTTC. Its translation is CASSGLGQGKETQYF. Together with reference TRBV28 and TRBJ2-5, the CDR3 gives the full variable domain: DVKVTQSSRYLVKRTGEKVFLECVQDMDHENMFWYRQDPGLGLRLIYFSYDVKMKEKGDIPEGYSVSREKKERFSLILESASTNQTSMYLCASSGLGQGKETQYFGPGTRLLVL.

The rearrangement joins TRBV10-1 to TRBJ2-3; unclear D gene. Looked up from germline, CDR1 is WNHNN and CDR2 is SYGVQD (reference sequence). V was clipped by 9 bases and J by 4 bases, with 11 bases between them. The CDR3 runs to 12 residues. The CDR3, as DNA: TGCGCCAGTTCCTCATCGGCAGATACGCAGTATTTT. Its protein is CASSSSADTQYF.

The rearrangement joins TRBV27 to TRBJ1-1; D possibly corresponds to TRBD1 (5 bases). This CDR3 spans 15 amino acids. Germline CDR1 MNHEY, CDR2 SMNVEV (reference sequence). Trimming cost V 5 bases and J 2 bases, with 15 bases left between them. Here the CDR3 reads CASSPRQLRNTEAFF. CDR3 coding DNA: TGTGCCAGCAGTCCCAGACAGTTAAGAAACACTGAAGCTTTCTTT.

The genes are TRBV18 and TRBJ1-1; D unclear. The CDR3 extends over 14 amino acids. Trimming removed 5 bases at V and 1 base at J, with 11 bases between. Germline lookup yields CDR1 KGHSH and CDR2 LQKENI. The CDR3 spells CASSYNEGNTEAFF. The DNA of the CDR3 is TGTGCCAGCTCATACAACGAGGGGAACACTGAAGCTTTCTTT.

V usage is TRBV28 and J usage is TRBJ1-2, with D perhaps TRBD1 (6 bases). There are 15 residues in the CDR3. V was trimmed by 3 bases and J by 2 bases, leaving 13 bases between them. CDR1 and CDR2 from the germline V gene are MDHEN and SYDVKM. In nucleotides, the CDR3 is TGTGCCAGCAGTTTGGGGACATTGAGGAACTATGGCTACACCTTC. Residues: CASSLGTLRNYGYTF.

This chain links TRBV19 with TRBJ2-5, with TRBD1 identical over 9 bases. The CDR3 is 13 residues long. Germline V gene data show CDR1 as LNHDA and CDR2 as SQIVND (reference sequence). Germline trimming cut 6 bases from V and 4 bases from J; bases unmatched to any gene: 3. This chain's CDR3 is CASRDRGGETQYF. As DNA, the CDR3 is TGTGCCAGTAGGGACAGGGGTGGAGAGACCCAGTACTTC.